A selection of T cell receptor beta chains follows, all from one sample in a study of blood T cell repertoires in COVID-19. The repertoire was sequenced with immunoSEQ multiplex PCR; TCRdb's copy has only in-frame clones and lacks some. The sample yields more than 200,000 clones, over 70% seen once. The specimen was peripheral blood. These receptor sequences come from a middle-aged man with acute or convalescent COVID-19. CDR3s include the opening cysteine and the closing phenylalanine or tryptophan. D genes are given only for firm matches. Expanded clones are given a class, and other clones once, few, many or no size at all.

j_call | v_call | clone_size | d_call | cdr3_nt | cdr3_aa
TRBJ2-7 | TRBV5-6 | NA | TRBD1 | TGTGCCAGCAGCAAGGGACAGGGGAGCCCCTACGAGCAGTACTTC | CASSKGQGSPYEQYF
TRBJ2-5 | TRBV11-2 | NA | TRBD2 | TGTGCCAGCAGCTTGTTCGGCGGGAGGGCCGTTGAGACCCAGTACTTC | CASSLFGGRAVETQYF
TRBJ1-2 | TRBV2 | NA | NA | TGTGCCAGCAGTGAAATGTTGTCGGGCAGGGGCGGCTACACCTTC | CASSEMLSGRGGYTF
TRBJ1-6 | TRBV7-9 | NA | NA | TGTGCCAGCAGCTTATATGCAAGAAGGGGCCATTCACCCCTCCACTTT | CASSLYARRGHSPLHF
TRBJ1-5 | TRBV2 | NA | NA | TGTGCCAGCAGGCCCCACCGGGGGGTTAGCAATCAGCCCCAGCATTTT | CASRPHRGVSNQPQHF
TRBJ1-1 | TRBV19 | NA | TRBD1 | TGTGCCAGTACCCAACCCCTCCGACAGGGGCGTACGGGAGCTTTCTTT | CASTQPLRQGRTGAFF
TRBJ2-1 | TRBV3-1/TRBV3-2 | NA | TRBD2 | TGTGCCAGCAGCCAAGATTTGCCGGGAGGTACCTACAATGAGCAGTTCTTC | CASSQDLPGGTYNEQFF
TRBJ2-6 | TRBV5-1 | NA | NA | TGCGCCAGCAGCTCCGTCTCTTACTCTGGGGCCAACGTCCTGACTTTC | CASSSVSYSGANVLTF
TRBJ2-3 | TRBV7-9 | NA | TRBD2 | TGTGCCAGCAGCTTCGCCGGGACTAGCGTGAACACAGATACGCAGTATTTT | CASSFAGTSVNTDTQYF
TRBJ1-2 | TRBV30 | once | NA | TGTGCCTGGGGGAACAACGGCTACACCTTC | CAWGNNGYTF
TRBJ1-4 | TRBV3-1/TRBV3-2 | NA | NA | TGTGCCAGCAGCCAAGCCCGGGATGAAAAACTGTTTTTT | CASSQARDEKLFF
TRBJ2-2 | TRBV18 | once | NA | TGTGCCAGCTCCGGCTGGGGGGATGACGGGGAGCTGTTTTTT | CASSGWGDDGELFF
TRBJ2-1 | TRBV5-1 | NA | TRBD1 | TGCGCCAGCAGCTTGGGCCCCGGGACAGGGATCGATGAGCAGTTCTTC | CASSLGPGTGIDEQFF
TRBJ1-1 | TRBV6-5 | NA | NA | TGTGCCAGCAACCTAAGGCCAACCAGGATCACTGAAGCTTTCTTT | CASNLRPTRITEAFF
TRBJ2-1 | TRBV24-1 | NA | TRBD2 | TGTGCCACCAGTGAATCTGGACAGGGGAAGACTAGCGGGGGACATTACAATGAGCAGTTCTTC | CATSESGQGKTSGGHYNEQFF
TRBJ1-1 | TRBV30 | NA | NA | TGTGCCTGGAGTCCCTTTGGGGGGGGCACTGAAGCTTTCTTT | CAWSPFGGGTEAFF
TRBJ1-2 | TRBV24-1 | NA | NA | TGTGCCACCAGTGATTTATCAGGGTTGGAGAGCTACACCTTC | CATSDLSGLESYTF
TRBJ2-1 | TRBV9 | NA | TRBD1 | TGTGCCAGCAGCGTAACAGGGGGGTCCTACAATGAGCAGTTCTTC | CASSVTGGSYNEQFF
TRBJ1-3 | TRBV7-6 | few | TRBD1 | TGTGCCAGCAGCTTATACAGGGGTGGGACTGGAAACACCATATATTTT | CASSLYRGGTGNTIYF
TRBJ2-7 | TRBV6-5 | NA | TRBD1 | TGTGCCAGCAGGGACAGGGCCTACGAGCAGTACTTC | CASRDRAYEQYF